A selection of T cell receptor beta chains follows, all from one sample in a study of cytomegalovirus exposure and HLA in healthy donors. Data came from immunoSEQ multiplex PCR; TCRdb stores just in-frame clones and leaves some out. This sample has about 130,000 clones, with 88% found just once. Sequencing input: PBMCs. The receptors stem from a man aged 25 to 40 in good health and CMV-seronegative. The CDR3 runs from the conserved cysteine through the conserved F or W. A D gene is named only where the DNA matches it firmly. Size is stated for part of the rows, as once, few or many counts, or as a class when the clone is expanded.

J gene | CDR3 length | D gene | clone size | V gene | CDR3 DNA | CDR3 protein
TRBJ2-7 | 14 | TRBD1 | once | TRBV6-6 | TGTGCCAGCAGTTACGGGACAGGGATATACGAGCAGTACTTC | CASSYGTGIYEQYF
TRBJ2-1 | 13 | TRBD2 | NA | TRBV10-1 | TGCGCCAGCAGTGGCCTTACTAGCGGGAGTCCGCTCTTC | CASSGLTSGSPLF
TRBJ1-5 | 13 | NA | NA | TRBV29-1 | TGCAGCGTGCAGGGATCTTACAATCAGCCCCAGCATTTT | CSVQGSYNQPQHF
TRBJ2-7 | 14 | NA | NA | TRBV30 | TGTGCCTGGAGGTCACGCCAGGGCTACCACGAGCAGTACTTC | CAWRSRQGYHEQYF
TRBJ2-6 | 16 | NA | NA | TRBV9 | TGTGCCAGCAGCTTTATTTTTCCCTCTGGGGCCAACGTCCTGACTTTC | CASSFIFPSGANVLTF
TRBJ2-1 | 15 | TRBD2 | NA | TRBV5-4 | TGTGCCAGCAGCGCCGGGACTAGCGGGTACAATGAGCAGTTCTTC | CASSAGTSGYNEQFF
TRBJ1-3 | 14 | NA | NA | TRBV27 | TGTGCCAGCAGTTTATCAGGGGGTGGAAACACCATATATTTT | CASSLSGGGNTIYF
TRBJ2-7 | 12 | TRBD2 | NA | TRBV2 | TGTGCCAGCAGGCGGGAGGGCCACGAGCAGTACTTC | CASRREGHEQYF
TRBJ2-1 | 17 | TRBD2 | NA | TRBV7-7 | TGTGCCAGCAGCTTGTATCCGGGACTAGCGGGAGTCCATGAGCAGTTCTTC | CASSLYPGLAGVHEQFF
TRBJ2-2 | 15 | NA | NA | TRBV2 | TGTGCCAGCAGTGACGAGGGGGTGAACACCGGGGAGCTGTTTTTT | CASSDEGVNTGELFF
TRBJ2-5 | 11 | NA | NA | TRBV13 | TGTGCCAGCAGGTCCCGGGAGACCCAGTACTTC | CASRSRETQYF
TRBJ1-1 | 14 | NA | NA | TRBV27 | TGTGCCAGCAGTTCCAGGCGTTCTGGCACTGAAGCTTTCTTT | CASSSRRSGTEAFF
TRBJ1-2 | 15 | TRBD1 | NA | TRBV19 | TGTGCCAGTAGTATAGATTGGGACAGGTCCTATGGCTACACCTTC | CASSIDWDRSYGYTF
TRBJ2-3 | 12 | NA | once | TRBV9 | TGTGCCAGCAGCGGCGACAGAGATACGCAGTATTTT | CASSGDRDTQYF
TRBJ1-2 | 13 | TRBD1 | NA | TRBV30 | TGTGCCTGGACCCAGGGGGCGAGAGATGGCTACACCTTC | CAWTQGARDGYTF
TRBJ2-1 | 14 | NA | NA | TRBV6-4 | TGTGCCAGCAGTCCCTCGACAGATTACAATGAGCAGTTCTTC | CASSPSTDYNEQFF
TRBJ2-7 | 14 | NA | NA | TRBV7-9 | TGTGCCAGTGCGAACTATCGGAGCTCCTACGAGCAGTACTTC | CASANYRSSYEQYF
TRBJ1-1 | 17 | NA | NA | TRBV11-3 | TGTGCCAGCAGCTCAAGAACAGGGCCCGGAGGAGAAACTGAAGCTTTCTTT | CASSSRTGPGGETEAFF
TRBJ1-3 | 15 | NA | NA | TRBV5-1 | TGCGCCAGCAGCTGGACGCGGGACCCTGGAAACACCATATATTTT | CASSWTRDPGNTIYF
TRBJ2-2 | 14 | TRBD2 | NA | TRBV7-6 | TGTGCCAGCAGCTTAGACGGGGGGACCGGGGAGCTGTTTTTT | CASSLDGGTGELFF
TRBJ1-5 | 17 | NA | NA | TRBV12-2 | TGTGCAAGTCGCCACTCCCGACCCCCCAGGGGCGATCAGCCCCAGCATTTT | CASRHSRPPRGDQPQHF
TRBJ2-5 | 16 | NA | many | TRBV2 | TGTGCCAGCAGTGAAGCTCTCGGGGAGTACCAAGAGACCCAGTACTTC | CASSEALGEYQETQYF
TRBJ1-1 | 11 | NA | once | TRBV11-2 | TGTGCCAGCATTTTCCAGGGTGAAGCTTTCTTT | CASIFQGEAFF
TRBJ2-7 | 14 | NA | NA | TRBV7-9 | TGTGCCAGCAGCCCCCCGGGAGAGGCCTACGAGCAGTACTTC | CASSPPGEAYEQYF
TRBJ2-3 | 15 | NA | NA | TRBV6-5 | TGTGCCAGCAGCAACTATAGGAGGGGCACAGATACGCAGTATTTT | CASSNYRRGTDTQYF
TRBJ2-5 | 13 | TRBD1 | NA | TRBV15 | TGTGCCACCAGCGTAATACAGGGGGGGACCCAGTACTTC | CATSVIQGGTQYF
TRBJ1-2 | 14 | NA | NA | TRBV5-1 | TGCGCCAGCAGCCAGGACTTAGCTAACTATGGCTACACCTTC | CASSQDLANYGYTF
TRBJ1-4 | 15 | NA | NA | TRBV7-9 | TGTGCCAGCAGCTTAGTTGGGCCGATCAATGAAAAACTGTTTTTT | CASSLVGPINEKLFF
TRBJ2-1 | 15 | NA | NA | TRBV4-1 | TGCGCCAGCAGCCAAGAGTACGGCGCAGCTAGCGAGCAGTTCTTC | CASSQEYGAASEQFF
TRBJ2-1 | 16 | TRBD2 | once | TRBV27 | TGTGCCAGCAGTGCGCTACTAGCGGGAGGGTTCAATGAGCAGTTCTTC | CASSALLAGGFNEQFF
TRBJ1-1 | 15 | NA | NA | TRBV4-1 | TGCGCCAGCAGCCCTCTTCTTCTAACGGACACTGAAGCTTTCTTT | CASSPLLLTDTEAFF
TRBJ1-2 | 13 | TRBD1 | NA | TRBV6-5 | TGTGCCAGCACCAAGAGGGGGCCCGGAGGCTACACCTTC | CASTKRGPGGYTF
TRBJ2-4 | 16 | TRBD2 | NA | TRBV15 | TGTGCCACCACAGCGGGAGGAATCGCGGCCAAAAACATTCAGTACTTC | CATTAGGIAAKNIQYF
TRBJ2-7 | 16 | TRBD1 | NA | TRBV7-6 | TGTGCCAGCAGCTCCCCCGAGGGACAGGGGGCCTACGAGCAGTACTTC | CASSSPEGQGAYEQYF
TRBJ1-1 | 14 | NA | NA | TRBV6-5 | TGTGCCAGCAAGCCCGAGAGTATGAACACTGAAGCTTTCTTT | CASKPESMNTEAFF
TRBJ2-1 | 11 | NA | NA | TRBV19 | TGTGCCAGTATCGGGACTCGAAAGCAGTTCTTC | CASIGTRKQFF
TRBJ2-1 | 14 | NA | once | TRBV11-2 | TGTGCCAGCAGCTTACTCTCCGGGTACAATGAGCAGTTCTTC | CASSLLSGYNEQFF
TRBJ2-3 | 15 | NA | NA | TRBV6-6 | TGTGCCAGCAGTTACGGCGGAATAAACACAGATACGCAGTATTTT | CASSYGGINTDTQYF
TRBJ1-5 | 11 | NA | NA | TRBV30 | TGTGCCTGGAGGGAACAGGGGCCCCAGCATTTT | CAWREQGPQHF
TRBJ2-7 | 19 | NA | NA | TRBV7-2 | TGTGCCAGCAGCTTAGCCTTAACTCCTACGGGACGAGGCGGGAACGAGCAGTACTTC | CASSLALTPTGRGGNEQYF
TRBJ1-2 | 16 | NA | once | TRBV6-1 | TGTGCCAGCAGTGAAGGGATTGCGGGACCCTCGGAGGGCTACACCTTC | CASSEGIAGPSEGYTF
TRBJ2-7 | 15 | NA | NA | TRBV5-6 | TGTGCCAGCAGGCCGCGGGGGCTGGTCTCCTACGAGCAGTACTTC | CASRPRGLVSYEQYF
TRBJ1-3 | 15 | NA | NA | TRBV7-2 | TGTGCCAGCAGCTTAGTCGGGGACTCTGGAAACACCATATATTTT | CASSLVGDSGNTIYF